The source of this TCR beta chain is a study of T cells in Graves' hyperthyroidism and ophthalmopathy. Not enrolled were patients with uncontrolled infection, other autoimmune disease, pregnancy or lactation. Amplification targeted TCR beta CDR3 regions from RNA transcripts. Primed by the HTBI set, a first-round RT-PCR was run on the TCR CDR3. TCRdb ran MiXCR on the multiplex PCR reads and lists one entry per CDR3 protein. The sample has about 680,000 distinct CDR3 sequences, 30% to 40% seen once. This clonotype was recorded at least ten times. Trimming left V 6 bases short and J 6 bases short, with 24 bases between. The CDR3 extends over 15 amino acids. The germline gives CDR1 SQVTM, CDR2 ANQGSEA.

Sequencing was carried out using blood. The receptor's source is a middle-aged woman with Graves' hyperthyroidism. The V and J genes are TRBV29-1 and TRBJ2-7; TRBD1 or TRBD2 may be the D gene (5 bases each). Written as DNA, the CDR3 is TGCAGCGTCCCTAGCTCTTCGGGGCAAGGTTTCGAGCAGTACTTC. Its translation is CSVPSSSGQGFEQYF.